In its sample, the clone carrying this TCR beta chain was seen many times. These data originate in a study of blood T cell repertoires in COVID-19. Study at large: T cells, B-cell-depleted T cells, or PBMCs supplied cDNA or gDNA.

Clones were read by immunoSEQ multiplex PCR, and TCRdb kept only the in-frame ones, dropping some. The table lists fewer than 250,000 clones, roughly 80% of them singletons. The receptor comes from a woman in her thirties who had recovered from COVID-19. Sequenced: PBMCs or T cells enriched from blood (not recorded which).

CDR3 amino acids: CASSIYRATYEQYF. CDR3 sequence (DNA): TGTGCCAGCAGTATCTACAGGGCCACCTACGAGCAGTACTTC. The genes are TRBV28 and TRBJ2-7; TRBD1 might be the D (6 bases). Germline V gene lookup returns CDR1 MDHEN and CDR2 SYDVKM. V was shortened by 5 bases and J by 2 bases, with 13 bases between the two germline ends. The CDR3 extends over 14 amino acids.